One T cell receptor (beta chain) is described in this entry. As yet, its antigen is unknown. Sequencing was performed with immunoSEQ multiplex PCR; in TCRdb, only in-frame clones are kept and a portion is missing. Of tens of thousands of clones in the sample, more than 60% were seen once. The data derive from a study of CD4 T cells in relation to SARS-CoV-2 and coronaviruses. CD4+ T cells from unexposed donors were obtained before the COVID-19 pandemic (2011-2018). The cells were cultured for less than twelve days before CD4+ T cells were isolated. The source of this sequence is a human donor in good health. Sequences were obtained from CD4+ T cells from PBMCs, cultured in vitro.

The CDR3 loop reads CATQTHAGTSGFF. The CDR3 DNA is TGTGCCACACAGACTCATGCCGGGACATCAGGTTTCTTT. This sequence joins TRBV28 and TRBJ1-1; weak D call: TRBD1 (6 bases). The V end was cut by 10 bases, the J end by 13 bases, with 25 bases between. The CDR3 runs to 13 residues. Germline loops: CDR1 MDHEN, CDR2 SYDVKM.